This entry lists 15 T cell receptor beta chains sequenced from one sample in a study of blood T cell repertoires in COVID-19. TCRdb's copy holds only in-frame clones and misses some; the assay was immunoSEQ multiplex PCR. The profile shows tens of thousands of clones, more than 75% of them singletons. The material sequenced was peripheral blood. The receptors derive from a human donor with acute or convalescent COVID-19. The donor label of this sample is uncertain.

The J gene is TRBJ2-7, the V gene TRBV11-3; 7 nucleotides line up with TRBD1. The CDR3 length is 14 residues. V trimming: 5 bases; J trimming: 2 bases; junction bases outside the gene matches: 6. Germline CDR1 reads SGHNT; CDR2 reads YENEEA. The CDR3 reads CASSLTGITYEQYF. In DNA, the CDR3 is TGTGCCAGCAGCCTGACAGGGATCACCTACGAGCAGTACTTC.

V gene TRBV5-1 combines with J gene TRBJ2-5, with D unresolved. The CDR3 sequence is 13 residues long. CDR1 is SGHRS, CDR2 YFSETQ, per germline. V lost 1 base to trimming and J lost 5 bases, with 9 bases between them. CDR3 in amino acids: CASSLSTAETQYF. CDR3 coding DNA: TGCGCCAGCAGCTTGAGCACAGCCGAGACCCAGTACTTC.

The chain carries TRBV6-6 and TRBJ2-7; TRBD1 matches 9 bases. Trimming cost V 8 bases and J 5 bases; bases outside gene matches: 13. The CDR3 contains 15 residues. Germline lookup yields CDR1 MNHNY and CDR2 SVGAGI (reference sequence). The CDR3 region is CASVQSGTGIHEQYF. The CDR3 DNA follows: TGTGCCAGCGTCCAGTCCGGGACAGGGATCCACGAGCAGTACTTC.

Here the CDR3 DNA reads TGTGCCAGCAGTTTACCCCCGGGCAGGGGGAAATTTGAAGCTTTCTTT. It codes for CASSLPPGRGKFEAFF. This chain uses TRBV28 with TRBJ1-1; 7 nucleotides agree with TRBD1. Germline CDR1 MDHEN, CDR2 SYDVKM. The junction had 13 bases not matched to a gene; V was cut back by 2 bases and J by 7 bases. The CDR3 runs 16 residues. Full variable domain (missing parts from reference TRBV28 and TRBJ1-1): DVKVTQSSRYLVKRTGEKVFLECVQDMDHENMFWYRQDPGLGLRLIYFSYDVKMKEKGDIPEGYSVSREKKERFSLILESASTNQTSMYLCASSLPPGRGKFEAFFGQGTRLTVV.

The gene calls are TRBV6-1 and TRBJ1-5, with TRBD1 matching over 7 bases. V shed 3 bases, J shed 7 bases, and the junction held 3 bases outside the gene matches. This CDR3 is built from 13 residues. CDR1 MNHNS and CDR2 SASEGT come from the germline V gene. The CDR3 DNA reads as TGTGCCAGCAGTGAGAGACAGGGCCAGCCCCAGCATTTT. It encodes CASSERQGQPQHF.

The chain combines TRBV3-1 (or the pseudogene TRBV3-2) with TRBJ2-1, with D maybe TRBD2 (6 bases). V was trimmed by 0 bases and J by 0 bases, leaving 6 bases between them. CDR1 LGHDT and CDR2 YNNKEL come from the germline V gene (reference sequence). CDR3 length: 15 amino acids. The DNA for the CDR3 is TGTGCCAGCAGCCAAGAGCGGGGCTCCTACAATGAGCAGTTCTTC. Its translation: CASSQERGSYNEQFF.

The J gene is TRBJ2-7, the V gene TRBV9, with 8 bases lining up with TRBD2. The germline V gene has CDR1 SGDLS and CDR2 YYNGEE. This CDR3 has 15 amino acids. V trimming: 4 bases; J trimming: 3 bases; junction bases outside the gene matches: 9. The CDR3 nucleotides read TGTGCCAGCAGCCCCCTCTCTAGCGGGTTCTACGAGCAGTACTTC. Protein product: CASSPLSSGFYEQYF.

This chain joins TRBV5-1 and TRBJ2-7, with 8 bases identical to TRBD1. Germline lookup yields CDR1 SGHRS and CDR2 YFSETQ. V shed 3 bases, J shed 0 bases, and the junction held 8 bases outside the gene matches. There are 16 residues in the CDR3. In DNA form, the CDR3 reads TGCGCCAGCAGCTCACCGGGACAGGAAATCTCCTACGAGCAGTACTTC. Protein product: CASSSPGQEISYEQYF.

CDR3 region: CASSLQPGGYNEQFF. As DNA, the CDR3 is TGTGCCAGCAGCCTCCAGCCAGGGGGTTACAATGAGCAGTTCTTC. The chain recombines TRBV7-6 with TRBJ2-1; 7 bases map to TRBD1. Germline CDR1 SGHVS, CDR2 FNYEAQ. This CDR3 has 15 amino acids. V shed 5 bases, J shed 4 bases, and the junction held 8 bases outside the gene matches.

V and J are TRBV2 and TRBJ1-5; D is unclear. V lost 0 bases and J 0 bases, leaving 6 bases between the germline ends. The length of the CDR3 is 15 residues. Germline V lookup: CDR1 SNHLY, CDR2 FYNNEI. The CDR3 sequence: CASSEAQYSNQPQHF. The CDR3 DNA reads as TGTGCCAGCAGTGAAGCACAGTATAGCAATCAGCCCCAGCATTTT.

CDR3 DNA: TGTGCCAGCAGCGCGGGAGGACTTAACAATGAGCAGTTCTTC. Its protein product is CASSAGGLNNEQFF. The chain has TRBV9 and TRBJ2-1, with 7 bases matching TRBD2. CDR3 length: 14 amino acids. CDR1 and CDR2 (germline): SGDLS, YYNGEE. V lost 3 bases, J lost 5 bases, and 5 bases stayed unmatched. The full variable domain, rest sourced from reference TRBV9 and TRBJ2-1, is DSGVTQTPKHLITATGQRVTLRCSPRSGDLSVYWYQQSLDQGLQFLIQYYNGEERAKGNILERFSAQQFPDLHSELNLSSLELGDSALYFCASSAGGLNNEQFFGPGTRLTVL.

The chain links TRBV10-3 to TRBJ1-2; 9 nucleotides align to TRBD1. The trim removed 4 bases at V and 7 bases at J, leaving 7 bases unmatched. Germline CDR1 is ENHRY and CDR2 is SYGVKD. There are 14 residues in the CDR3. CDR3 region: CAISAGQGWAGYTF. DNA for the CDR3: TGTGCCATCAGTGCAGGACAGGGGTGGGCTGGCTACACCTTC.

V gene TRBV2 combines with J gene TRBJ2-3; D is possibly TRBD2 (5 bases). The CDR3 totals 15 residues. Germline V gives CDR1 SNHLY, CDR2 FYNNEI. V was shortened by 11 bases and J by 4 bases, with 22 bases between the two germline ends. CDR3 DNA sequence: TGTGCCGGATCTCGGACCCGAGAGGGCGCAGATACGCAGTATTTT. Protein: CAGSRTREGADTQYF.

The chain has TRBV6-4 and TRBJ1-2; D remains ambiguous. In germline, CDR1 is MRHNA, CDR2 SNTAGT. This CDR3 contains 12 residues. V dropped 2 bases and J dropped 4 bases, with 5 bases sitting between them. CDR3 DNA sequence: TGTGCCAGCAGTGACCCCTCCTATGGCTACACCTTC. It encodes CASSDPSYGYTF.

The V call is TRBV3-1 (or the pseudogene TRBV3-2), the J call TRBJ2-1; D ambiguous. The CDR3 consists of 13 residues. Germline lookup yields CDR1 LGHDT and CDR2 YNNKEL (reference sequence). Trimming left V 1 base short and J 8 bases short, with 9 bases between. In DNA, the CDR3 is TGTGCCAGCAGCCAAGGCAGCGTGGATGAGCAGTTCTTC. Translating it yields CASSQGSVDEQFF.